This TCR beta chain was identified during a study of blood T cell repertoires in COVID-19. Clinical histories supplied by participants themselves formed the basis of cohort assignment. Two consecutive negative NP/OP PCR tests, clearance, or resolved symptoms defined Cohort 3 recovery. This CDR3 comprises 12 residues. Germline-derived CDR1 and CDR2 are GTSNPN and SVGIG (reference sequence). V lost 8 bases and J lost 2, with 13 bases in between. The table came from immunoSEQ multiplex PCR; TCRdb's copy has only in-frame clones and leaves some out. Of more than 300,000 clones in the sample, 70% to 90% were seen once.

J is TRBJ2-7 and V is TRBV30; D perhaps matches TRBD1 (7 bases). Source material: PBMCs or T cells enriched from blood (not recorded which). The clonotype was recovered from a woman younger than 45 who had recovered from COVID-19. In DNA, the CDR3 is TGTGCCCAGGGGGGAGGCCCCTACGAGCAGTACTTC. This codes for CAQGGGPYEQYF.